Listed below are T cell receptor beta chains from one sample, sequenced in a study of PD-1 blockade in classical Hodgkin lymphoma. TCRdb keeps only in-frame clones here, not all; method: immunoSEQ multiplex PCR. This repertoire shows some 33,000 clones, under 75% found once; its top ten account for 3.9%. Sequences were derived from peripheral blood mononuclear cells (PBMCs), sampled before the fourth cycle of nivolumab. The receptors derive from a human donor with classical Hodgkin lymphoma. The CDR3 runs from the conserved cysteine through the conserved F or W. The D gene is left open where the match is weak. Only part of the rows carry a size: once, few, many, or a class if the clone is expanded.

cdr3_aa: CATKLAGGRNEQFF; cdr3_nt: TGTGCCACCAAACTAGCGGGAGGTAGGAATGAGCAGTTCTTC; j_call: TRBJ2-1; v_call: TRBV10-3; clone_size: -; d_call: TRBD2
cdr3_aa: CASSLYPTGAYEQYF; cdr3_nt: TGTGCCAGCAGCTTATACCCGACAGGGGCCTACGAGCAGTACTTC; j_call: TRBJ2-7; v_call: TRBV7-2; clone_size: once; d_call: TRBD1
cdr3_aa: CASSVLTSGELFF; cdr3_nt: TGTGCCAGCAGCGTACTGACATCTGGGGAGCTGTTTTTT; j_call: TRBJ2-2; v_call: TRBV9; clone_size: -; d_call: -
cdr3_aa: CASSQQLAGVTYEQYF; cdr3_nt: TGTGCCAGCAGCCAGCAACTAGCGGGAGTTACCTACGAGCAGTACTTC; j_call: TRBJ2-7; v_call: TRBV5-4; clone_size: once; d_call: TRBD2
cdr3_aa: CATSTRQGGQPQHF; cdr3_nt: TGTGCCACCAGCACCCGACAGGGGGGACAGCCCCAGCATTTT; j_call: TRBJ1-5; v_call: TRBV15; clone_size: -; d_call: TRBD1
cdr3_aa: CASKVQGAKAFF; cdr3_nt: TGTGCCAGCAAGGTACAGGGGGCAAAAGCTTTCTTT; j_call: TRBJ1-1; v_call: TRBV5-4; clone_size: once; d_call: TRBD1
cdr3_aa: CASSLPGPGSARELFF; cdr3_nt: TGCGCCAGCAGCTTACCAGGTCCAGGGTCGGCCCGGGAGCTGTTTTTT; j_call: TRBJ2-2; v_call: TRBV5-1; clone_size: -; d_call: -
cdr3_aa: CASSAGPSNYGYTF; cdr3_nt: TGTGCCAGCAGTGCGGGCCCCTCTAACTATGGCTACACCTTC; j_call: TRBJ1-2; v_call: TRBV6-1; clone_size: -; d_call: -
cdr3_aa: CAIEDRDSYEQYF; cdr3_nt: TGTGCCATCGAGGACAGGGACTCCTACGAGCAGTACTTC; j_call: TRBJ2-7; v_call: TRBV10-3; clone_size: once; d_call: TRBD1
cdr3_aa: CAWHQTGLGGYTF; cdr3_nt: TGTGCCTGGCACCAGACAGGGCTGGGTGGCTACACCTTC; j_call: TRBJ1-2; v_call: TRBV30; clone_size: once; d_call: TRBD1
cdr3_aa: CASSVIGVGGITDTQYF; cdr3_nt: TGTGCCAGCAGCGTAATTGGGGTGGGCGGGATCACAGATACGCAGTATTTT; j_call: TRBJ2-3; v_call: TRBV9; clone_size: -; d_call: -
cdr3_aa: CASSFRGAGGELFF; cdr3_nt: TGTGCCAGCAGCTTCCGCGGAGCGGGGGGGGAGCTGTTTTTT; j_call: TRBJ2-2; v_call: TRBV5-4; clone_size: -; d_call: TRBD2
cdr3_aa: CASSPTLSAGTVHQPQHF; cdr3_nt: TGTGCCAGCAGCCCTACTCTATCGGCCGGGACAGTTCATCAGCCCCAGCATTTT; j_call: TRBJ1-5; v_call: TRBV4-2; clone_size: once; d_call: TRBD1
cdr3_aa: CAWGTESSYEQYF; cdr3_nt: TGTGCCTGGGGGACGGAGAGCTCCTACGAGCAGTACTTC; j_call: TRBJ2-7; v_call: TRBV30; clone_size: -; d_call: -
cdr3_aa: CASSPGAGGSGQETQYF; cdr3_nt: TGCGCCAGCAGCCCAGGAGCTGGCGGGAGTGGTCAAGAGACCCAGTACTTC; j_call: TRBJ2-5; v_call: TRBV4-3; clone_size: once; d_call: TRBD2
cdr3_aa: CASASVGGGEKLFF; cdr3_nt: TGTGCCAGCGCATCGGTGGGGGGAGGTGAAAAACTGTTTTTT; j_call: TRBJ1-4; v_call: TRBV27; clone_size: -; d_call: -
cdr3_aa: CASSFTGAGYRNSPLHF; cdr3_nt: TGTGCCAGCAGCTTTACAGGCGCAGGGTACCGGAATTCACCCCTCCACTTT; j_call: TRBJ1-6; v_call: TRBV7-2; clone_size: -; d_call: -